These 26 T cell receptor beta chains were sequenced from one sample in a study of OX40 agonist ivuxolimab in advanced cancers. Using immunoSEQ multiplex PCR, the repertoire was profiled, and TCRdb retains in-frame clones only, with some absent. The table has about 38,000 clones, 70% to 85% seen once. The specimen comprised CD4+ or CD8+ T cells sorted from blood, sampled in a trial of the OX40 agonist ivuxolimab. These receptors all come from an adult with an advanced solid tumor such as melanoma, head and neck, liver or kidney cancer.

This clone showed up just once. This CDR3 is CASSLTGRGTGELFF. The CDR3 DNA sequence: TGTGCCAGCAGCTTAACCGGGAGAGGCACCGGGGAGCTGTTTTTT. The V gene is TRBV7-3, the J gene TRBJ2-2, with D maybe TRBD2 (6 bases). V lost 0 bases and J lost 4, with 9 bases in between. The CDR3 extends over 15 amino acids. From germline, CDR1 is SGHTA and CDR2 FQGTGA.

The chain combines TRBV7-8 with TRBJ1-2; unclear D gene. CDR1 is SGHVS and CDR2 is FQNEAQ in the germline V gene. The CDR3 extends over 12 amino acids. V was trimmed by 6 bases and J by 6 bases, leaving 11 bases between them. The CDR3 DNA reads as TGTGCCAGCAGTCTCCAGACAAATGGCTACACCTTC. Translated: CASSLQTNGYTF.

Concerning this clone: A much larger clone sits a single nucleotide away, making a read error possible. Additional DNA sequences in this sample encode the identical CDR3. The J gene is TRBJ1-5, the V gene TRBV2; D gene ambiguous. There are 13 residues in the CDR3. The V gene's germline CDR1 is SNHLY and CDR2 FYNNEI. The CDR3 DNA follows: TGTGCCAGCAGTGAGTCCCCCTATCAGCCCCAGCACTTT. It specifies CASSESPYQPQHF.

For the CDR3, the DNA is TGTGCCATAGGACCGGGACTGAGCTCTGGAAACACCATATATTTT. This gives the protein CAIGPGLSSGNTIYF. The chain is built from TRBV10-3 and TRBJ1-3; D perhaps matches TRBD1 (5 bases). In germline, CDR1 is ENHRY, CDR2 SYGVKD. This CDR3 is built from 15 residues. Trimming stripped 9 bases from V and 0 bases from J, with 15 bases between.

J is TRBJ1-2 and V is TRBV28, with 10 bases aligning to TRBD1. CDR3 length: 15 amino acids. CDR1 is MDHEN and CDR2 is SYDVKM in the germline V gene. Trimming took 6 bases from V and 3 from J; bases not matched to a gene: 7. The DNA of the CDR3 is TGTGCCAGCAGCCTTCCGGGACAGGGGCACTATGGCTACACCTTC. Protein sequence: CASSLPGQGHYGYTF.

CDR3 loop: CASSERPGAYEQYF. The DNA for the CDR3 is TGTGCCAGCAGTGAAAGGCCAGGTGCCTACGAGCAGTACTTC. The chain has TRBV2 and TRBJ2-5; unclear D gene. The assigned J gene may be wrong: the sequence end matches TRBJ2-7 better. In germline, CDR1 is SNHLY, CDR2 FYNNEI. This CDR3 comprises 14 residues.

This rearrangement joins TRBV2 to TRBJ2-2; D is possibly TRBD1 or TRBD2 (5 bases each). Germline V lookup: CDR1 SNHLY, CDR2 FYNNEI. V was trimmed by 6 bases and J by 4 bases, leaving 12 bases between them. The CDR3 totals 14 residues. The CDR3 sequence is CASRGTETTGELFF. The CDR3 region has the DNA TGTGCCAGCAGGGGGACGGAAACCACCGGGGAGCTGTTTTTT.

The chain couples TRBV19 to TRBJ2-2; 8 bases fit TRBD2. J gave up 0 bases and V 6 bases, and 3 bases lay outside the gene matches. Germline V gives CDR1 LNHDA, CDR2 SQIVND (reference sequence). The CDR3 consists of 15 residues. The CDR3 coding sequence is TGTGCCAGTAGCCTGGGACTAGCGAACACCGGGGAGCTGTTTTTT. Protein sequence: CASSLGLANTGELFF.

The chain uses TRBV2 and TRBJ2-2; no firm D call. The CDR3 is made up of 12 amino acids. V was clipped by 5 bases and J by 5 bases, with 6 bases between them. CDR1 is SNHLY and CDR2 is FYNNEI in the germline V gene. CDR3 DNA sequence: TGTGCCAGCAGTCTAGTTACCGGGGAGCTGTTTTTT. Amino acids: CASSLVTGELFF.

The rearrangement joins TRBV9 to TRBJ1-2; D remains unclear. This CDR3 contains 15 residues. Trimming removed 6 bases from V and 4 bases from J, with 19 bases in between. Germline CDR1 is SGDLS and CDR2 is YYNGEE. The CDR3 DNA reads TGTGCCAGCACCTTGCGGGCAGAGCTCTTCTATGGCTACACCTTC. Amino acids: CASTLRAELFYGYTF.

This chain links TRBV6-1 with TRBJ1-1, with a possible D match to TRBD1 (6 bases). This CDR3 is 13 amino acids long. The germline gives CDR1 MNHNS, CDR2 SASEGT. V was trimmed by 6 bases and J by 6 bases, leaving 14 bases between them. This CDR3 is CASRPNRAPEAFF. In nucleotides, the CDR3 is TGTGCCAGCAGACCTAACAGGGCCCCTGAAGCTTTCTTT.

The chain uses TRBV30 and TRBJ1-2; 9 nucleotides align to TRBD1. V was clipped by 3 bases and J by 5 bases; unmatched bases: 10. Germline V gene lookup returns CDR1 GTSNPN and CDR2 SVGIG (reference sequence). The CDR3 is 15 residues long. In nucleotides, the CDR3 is TGTGCCTGGAGACCACCGGGACAGGGTGGTTATGGCTACACCTTC. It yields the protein CAWRPPGQGGYGYTF.

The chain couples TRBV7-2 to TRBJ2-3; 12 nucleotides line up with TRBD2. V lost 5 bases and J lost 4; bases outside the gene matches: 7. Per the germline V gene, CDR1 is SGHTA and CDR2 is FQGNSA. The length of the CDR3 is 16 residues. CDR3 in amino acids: CASSIRLAGDADTQYF. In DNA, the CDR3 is TGTGCCAGCAGCATCCGACTAGCGGGAGATGCAGATACGCAGTATTTT.

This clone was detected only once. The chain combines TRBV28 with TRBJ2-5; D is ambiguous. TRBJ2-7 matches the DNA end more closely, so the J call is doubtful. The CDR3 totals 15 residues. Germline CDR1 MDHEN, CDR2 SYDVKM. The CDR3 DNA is TGTGCCAGCAGTATCCCAGACGGGCGCTCCTACGAGCAGTACTTC. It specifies CASSIPDGRSYEQYF.

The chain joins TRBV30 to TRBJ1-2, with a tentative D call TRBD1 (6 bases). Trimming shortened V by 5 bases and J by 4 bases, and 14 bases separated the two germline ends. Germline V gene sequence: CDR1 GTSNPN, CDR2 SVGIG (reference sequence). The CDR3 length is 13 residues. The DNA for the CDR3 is TGTGCCTGGTACAGGGCCCTAGGCTATGGCTACACCTTC. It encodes CAWYRALGYGYTF. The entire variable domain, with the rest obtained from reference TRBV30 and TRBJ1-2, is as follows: SQTIHQWPATLVQPVGSPLSLECTVEGTSNPNLYWYRQAAGRGLQLLFYSVGIGQISSEVPQNLSASRPQDRQFILSSKKLLLSDSGFYLCAWYRALGYGYTFGSGTRLTVV.

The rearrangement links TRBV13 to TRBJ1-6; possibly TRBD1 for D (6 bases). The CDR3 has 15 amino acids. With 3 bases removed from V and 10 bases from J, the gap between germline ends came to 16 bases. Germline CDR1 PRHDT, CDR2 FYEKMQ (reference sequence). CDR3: CASSFGGGGLSPLHF. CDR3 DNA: TGTGCCAGCAGCTTTGGCGGGGGGGGGCTCTCACCCCTCCACTTT.

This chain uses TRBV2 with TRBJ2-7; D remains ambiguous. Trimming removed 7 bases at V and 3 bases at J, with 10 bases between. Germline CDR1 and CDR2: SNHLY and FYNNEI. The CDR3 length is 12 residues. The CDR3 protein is CASIGENYEQYF. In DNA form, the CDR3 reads TGTGCCAGCATCGGTGAAAACTACGAGCAGTACTTC.

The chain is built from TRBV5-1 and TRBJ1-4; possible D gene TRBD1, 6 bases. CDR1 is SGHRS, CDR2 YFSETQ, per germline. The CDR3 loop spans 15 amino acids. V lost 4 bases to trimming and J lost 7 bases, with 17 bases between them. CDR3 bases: TGCGCCAGCAGCCCAAACCCGACAGGTAGTGAAAAACTGTTTTTT. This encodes CASSPNPTGSEKLFF.

CDR3 coding DNA: TGCGCCAGCAGCGGAGGGGGCACTGAAGCTTTCTTT. This gives the protein CASSGGGTEAFF. The chain combines TRBV5-1 with TRBJ1-1; possibly TRBD1 for D (6 bases). There are 12 residues in the CDR3. Trimming took off 4 bases at V and 4 bases at J, with 8 bases between the two ends. In germline, CDR1 is SGHRS, CDR2 YFSETQ.

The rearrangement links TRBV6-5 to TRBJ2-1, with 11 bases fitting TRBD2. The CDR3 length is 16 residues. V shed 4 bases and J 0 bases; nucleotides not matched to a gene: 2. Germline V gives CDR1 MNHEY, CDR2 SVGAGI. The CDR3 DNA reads TGTGCCAGCAGTTGGGGGACTAGCGGCTCCTACAATGAGCAGTTCTTC. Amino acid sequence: CASSWGTSGSYNEQFF.

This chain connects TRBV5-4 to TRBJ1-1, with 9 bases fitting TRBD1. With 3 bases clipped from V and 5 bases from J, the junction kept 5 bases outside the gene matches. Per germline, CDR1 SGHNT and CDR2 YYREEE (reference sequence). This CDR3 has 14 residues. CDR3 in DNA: TGTGCCAGCAGCTCACAGGGGGCGCGGACTGAAGCTTTCTTT. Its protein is CASSSQGARTEAFF. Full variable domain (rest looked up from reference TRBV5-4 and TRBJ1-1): ETGVTQSPTHLIKTRGQQVTLRCSSQSGHNTVSWYQQALGQGPQFIFQYYREEENGRGNFPPRFSGLQFPNYSSELNVNALELDDSALYLCASSSQGARTEAFFGQGTRLTVV.

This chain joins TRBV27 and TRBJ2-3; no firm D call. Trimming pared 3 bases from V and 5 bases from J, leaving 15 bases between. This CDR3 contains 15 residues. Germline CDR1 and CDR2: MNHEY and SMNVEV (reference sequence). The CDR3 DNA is TGTGCCAGCAGTTTGATACCCCTAAACATAGATACGCAGTATTTT. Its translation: CASSLIPLNIDTQYF.

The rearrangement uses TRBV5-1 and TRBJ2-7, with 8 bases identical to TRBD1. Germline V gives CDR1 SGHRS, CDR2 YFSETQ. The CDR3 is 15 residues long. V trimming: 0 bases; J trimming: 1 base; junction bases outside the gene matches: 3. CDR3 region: CASSLGQGTSYEQYF. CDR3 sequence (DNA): TGCGCCAGCAGCTTGGGACAGGGGACTTCCTACGAGCAGTACTTC.

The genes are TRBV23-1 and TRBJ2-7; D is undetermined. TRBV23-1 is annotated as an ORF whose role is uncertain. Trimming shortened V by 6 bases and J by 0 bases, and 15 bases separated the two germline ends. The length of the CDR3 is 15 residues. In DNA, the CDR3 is TGCGCCAGCAGCCAAGCTATTGGTAGCTCCTACGAGCAGTACTTC. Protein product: CASSQAIGSSYEQYF.

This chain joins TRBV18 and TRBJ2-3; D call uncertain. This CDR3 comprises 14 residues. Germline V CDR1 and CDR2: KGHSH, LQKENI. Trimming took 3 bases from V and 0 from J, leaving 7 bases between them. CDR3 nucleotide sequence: TGTGCCAGCTCACCCTCAACTAGCACAGATACGCAGTATTTT. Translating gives CASSPSTSTDTQYF.

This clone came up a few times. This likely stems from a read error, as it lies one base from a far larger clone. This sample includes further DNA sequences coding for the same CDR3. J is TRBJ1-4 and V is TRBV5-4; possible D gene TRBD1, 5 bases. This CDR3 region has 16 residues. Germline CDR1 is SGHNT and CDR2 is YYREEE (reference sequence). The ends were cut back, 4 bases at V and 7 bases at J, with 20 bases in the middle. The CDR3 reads CASSQDLPGVFEKLFF. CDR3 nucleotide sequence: TGTGCCAGCAGCCAAGATCTTCCGGGGGTTTTTGAAAAACTGTTTTTT.